A selection of T cell receptor beta chains follows, all from one sample in a study of Ad26.COV2.S vaccination and SARS-CoV-2 variants. Assay used: immunoSEQ multiplex PCR; TCRdb lists only in-frame clones, some missing. This sample has some 520,000 clones, with roughly 87% found just once. This specimen consisted of peripheral blood, obtained in a trial of Ad26.COV2.S vaccine versus placebo. The receptors originated from a person between 18 and 60 years old who received the Ad26.COV2.S COVID-19 vaccine or a placebo. Each CDR3 is given with its conserved first and last residue. D genes are given only for firm matches. Part of the rows lack a size; the others show once, few, many or a class for expanded clones.

TGTGCCTGGAGTCTGGGGAACACTGAAGCTTTCTTT	CAWSLGNTEAFF	NA	NA	TRBJ1-1	TRBV30
TGTGCCAGCAGCCCTGATAGCGGGAACGGCAATGAGCAGTTCTTC	CASSPDSGNGNEQFF	NA	TRBD2	TRBJ2-1	TRBV7-3
TGCGCCAGCAGCTCGGCCGGGACATCTCCAATTCGGTACTTC	CASSSAGTSPIRYF	few	NA	TRBJ2-7	TRBV5-1
TGTGCCAGCAGCTTTGTTGGGGGCCAAGTAGCAGATACGCAGTATTTT	CASSFVGGQVADTQYF	NA	NA	TRBJ2-3	TRBV11-3
TGTGCCAGCAGCTCCCCGGGACTAGCGGAGACCCAGTACTTC	CASSSPGLAETQYF	once	TRBD2	TRBJ2-5	TRBV7-9
TGTGCCAGCAGCATCGCGGACAGGGGGACTGGCTACACCTTC	CASSIADRGTGYTF	NA	TRBD1	TRBJ1-2	TRBV7-9
TGTGCCAGTACCCCCGGGACAGGCTTGACCTTC	CASTPGTGLTF	NA	TRBD1	TRBJ1-2	TRBV19
TGTGCCACCAGCAGAGATGGGCAGACAGACACTGAAGCTTTCTTT	CATSRDGQTDTEAFF	NA	NA	TRBJ1-1	TRBV15
TGTGCCAGCAGCAGGGACAGGGGGCGCGTCGAGCAGTACTTC	CASSRDRGRVEQYF	NA	TRBD1	TRBJ2-7	TRBV2
TGTGCCAGCCGACCCGGGACTACCCCCTACAATGAGCAGTTCTTC	CASRPGTTPYNEQFF	NA	TRBD2	TRBJ2-1	TRBV2
TGTGCCAGCAGCTCGGGACAGGGTAGACAAGAGACCCAGTACTTC	CASSSGQGRQETQYF	NA	TRBD1	TRBJ2-5	TRBV5-5
TGTGCCAGCAGCAGTAGGACAGGGCATGGCTACACCTTC	CASSSRTGHGYTF	NA	TRBD1	TRBJ1-2	TRBV6-5
TGTGCCAGTGCGATAGGGGGCGCGCGGGAAAAACTGTTTTTT	CASAIGGAREKLFF	NA	TRBD1	TRBJ1-4	TRBV19